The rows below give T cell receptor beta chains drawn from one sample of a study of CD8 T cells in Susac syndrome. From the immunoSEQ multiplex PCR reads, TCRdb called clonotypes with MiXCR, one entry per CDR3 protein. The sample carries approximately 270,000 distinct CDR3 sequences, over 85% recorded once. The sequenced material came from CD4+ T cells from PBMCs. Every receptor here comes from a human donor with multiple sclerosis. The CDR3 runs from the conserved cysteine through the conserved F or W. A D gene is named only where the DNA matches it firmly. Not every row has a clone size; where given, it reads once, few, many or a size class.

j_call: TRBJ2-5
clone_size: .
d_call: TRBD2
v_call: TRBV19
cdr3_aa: CASSIAGGETQYF
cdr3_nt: TGTGCCAGTAGTATCGCGGGAGGGGAGACCCAGTACTTC

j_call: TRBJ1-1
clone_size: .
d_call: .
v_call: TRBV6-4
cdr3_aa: CASSVRANTEAFF
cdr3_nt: TGTGCCAGCAGTGTTCGGGCCAACACTGAAGCTTTCTTT

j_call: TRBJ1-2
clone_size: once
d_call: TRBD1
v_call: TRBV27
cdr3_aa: CASSSGTGGNYGYTF
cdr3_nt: TGTGCCAGCAGTTCCGGGACAGGGGGCAACTATGGCTACACCTTC

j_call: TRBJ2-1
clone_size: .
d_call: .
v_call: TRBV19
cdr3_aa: CASSGERTQFF
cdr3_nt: TGTGCCAGTAGCGGGGAGAGGACCCAGTTCTTC

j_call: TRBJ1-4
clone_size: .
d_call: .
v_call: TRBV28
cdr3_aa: CASSSLDGAFEKLFF
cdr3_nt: TGTGCCAGCAGTTCCTTAGATGGGGCTTTTGAAAAACTGTTTTTT

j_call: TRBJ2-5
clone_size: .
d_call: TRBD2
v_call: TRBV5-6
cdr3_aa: CASSLRGSGETQYF
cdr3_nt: TGTGCCAGCAGCTTGCGCGGGAGTGGAGAGACCCAGTACTTC

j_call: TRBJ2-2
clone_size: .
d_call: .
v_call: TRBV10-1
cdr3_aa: CASSPELGELFF
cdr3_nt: TGCGCCAGCAGTCCGGAACTCGGGGAGCTGTTTTTT

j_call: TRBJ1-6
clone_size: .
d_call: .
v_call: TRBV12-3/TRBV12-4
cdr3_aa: CASSTNRNSPLHF
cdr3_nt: TGTGCCAGCAGCACTAATCGGAATTCACCCCTCCACTTT

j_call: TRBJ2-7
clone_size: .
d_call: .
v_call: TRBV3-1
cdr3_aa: CASSPGRSREQYF
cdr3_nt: TGTGCCAGCAGCCCAGGACGGAGTCGGGAGCAGTACTTC

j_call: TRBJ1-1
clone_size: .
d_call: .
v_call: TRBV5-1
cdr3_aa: CASSPGQRNTEAFF
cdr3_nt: TGCGCCAGCAGCCCAGGACAGCGGAACACTGAAGCTTTCTTT

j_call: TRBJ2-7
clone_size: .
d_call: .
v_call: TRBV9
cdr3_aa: CASSLYWGNYEQYF
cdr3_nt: TGTGCCAGCAGCCTCTATTGGGGGAACTACGAGCAGTACTTC

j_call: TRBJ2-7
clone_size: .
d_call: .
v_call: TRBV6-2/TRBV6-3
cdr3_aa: CASSSPGRQYF
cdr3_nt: TGTGCCAGCAGTTCCCCCGGGCGGCAGTACTTC

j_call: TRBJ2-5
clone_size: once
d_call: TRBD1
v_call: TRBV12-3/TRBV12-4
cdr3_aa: CASRNLQGDLQETQYF
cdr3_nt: TGTGCCAGCAGAAACCTTCAGGGGGACCTCCAAGAGACCCAGTACTTC

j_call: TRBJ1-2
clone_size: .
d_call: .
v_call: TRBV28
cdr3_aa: CASSLELRTHTF
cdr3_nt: TGTGCCAGCAGTTTGGAACTTAGGACCCACACCTTC

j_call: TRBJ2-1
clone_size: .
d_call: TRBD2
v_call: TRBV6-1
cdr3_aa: CASNRAGVHNEQFF
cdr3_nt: TGTGCCAGCAACCGAGCGGGAGTACACAATGAGCAGTTCTTC

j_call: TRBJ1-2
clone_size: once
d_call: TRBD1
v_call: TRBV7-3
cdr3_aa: CASSLGAGGHTF
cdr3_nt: TGTGCCAGCAGCTTAGGGGCAGGGGGGCACACCTTC

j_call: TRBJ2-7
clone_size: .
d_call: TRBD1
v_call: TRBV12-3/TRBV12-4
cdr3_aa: CASSPRQGRDEQYF
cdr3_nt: TGTGCCAGCAGTCCAAGACAGGGACGGGACGAGCAGTACTTC

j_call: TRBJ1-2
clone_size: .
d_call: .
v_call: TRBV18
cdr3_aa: CASSPTEEGRGYTF
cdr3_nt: TGTGCCAGCTCACCCACGGAGGAGGGCCGGGGCTACACCTTC

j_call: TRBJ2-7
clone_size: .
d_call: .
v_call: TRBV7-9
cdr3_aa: CASSSTGDSYEQYF
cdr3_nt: TGTGCCAGCAGCTCCACAGGAGACTCCTACGAGCAGTACTTC

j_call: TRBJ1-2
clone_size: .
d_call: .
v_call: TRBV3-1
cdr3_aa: CASSHPEGGYTF
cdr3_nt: TGTGCCAGCAGCCACCCTGAGGGCGGCTACACCTTC

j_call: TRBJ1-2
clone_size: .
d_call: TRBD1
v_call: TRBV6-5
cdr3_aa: CASRPPDRGLWGYTF
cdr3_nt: TGTGCCAGCAGACCCCCCGACAGGGGGCTCTGGGGCTACACCTTC

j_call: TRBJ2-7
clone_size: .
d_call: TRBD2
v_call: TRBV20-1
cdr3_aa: CSAAGTRGFYEQYF
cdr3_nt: TGCAGTGCTGCCGGGACTAGGGGTTTCTACGAGCAGTACTTC

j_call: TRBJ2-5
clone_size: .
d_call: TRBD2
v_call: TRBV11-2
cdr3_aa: CASSRLAGGLPETQYF
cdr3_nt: TGTGCCAGCAGCCGACTAGCGGGGGGACTCCCAGAGACCCAGTACTTC

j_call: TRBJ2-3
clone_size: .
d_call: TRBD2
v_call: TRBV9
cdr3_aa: CASSVGASGRTDTQYF
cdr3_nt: TGTGCCAGCAGCGTAGGGGCTAGCGGGAGAACAGATACGCAGTATTTT

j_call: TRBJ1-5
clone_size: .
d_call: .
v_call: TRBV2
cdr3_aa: CASILGGPVSNQPQHF
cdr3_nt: TGTGCCAGCATCCTTGGGGGACCCGTGAGCAATCAGCCCCAGCATTTT

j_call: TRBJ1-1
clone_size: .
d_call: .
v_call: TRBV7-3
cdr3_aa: CASSLVRGADTEAFF
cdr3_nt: TGTGCCAGCAGCTTAGTGAGGGGTGCGGACACTGAAGCTTTCTTT

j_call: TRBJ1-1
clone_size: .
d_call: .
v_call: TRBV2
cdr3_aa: CASSVNGNTEAFF
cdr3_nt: TGTGCCAGCAGTGTAAATGGGAACACTGAAGCTTTCTTT

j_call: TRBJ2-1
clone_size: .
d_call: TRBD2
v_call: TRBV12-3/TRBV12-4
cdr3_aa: CASSYIAGSSYNEQFF
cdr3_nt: TGTGCCAGCAGTTACATAGCGGGGAGCTCCTACAATGAGCAGTTCTTC

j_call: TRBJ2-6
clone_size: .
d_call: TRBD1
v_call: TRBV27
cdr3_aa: CASHPGQGPSGANVLTF
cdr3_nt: TGTGCCAGTCACCCCGGACAGGGCCCCTCTGGGGCCAACGTCCTGACTTTC

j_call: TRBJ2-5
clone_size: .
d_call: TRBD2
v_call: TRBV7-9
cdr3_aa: CASSSSGVRTQYF
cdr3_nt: TGTGCCAGCAGCTCTAGCGGGGTACGGACCCAGTACTTC

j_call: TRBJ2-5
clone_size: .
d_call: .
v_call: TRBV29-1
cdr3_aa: CSVGGRGGEETQYF
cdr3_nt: TGCAGCGTTGGGGGCAGGGGTGGAGAAGAGACCCAGTACTTC

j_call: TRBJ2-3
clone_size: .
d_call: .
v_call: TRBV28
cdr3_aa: CASTPSGQDTQYF
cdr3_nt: TGTGCCAGCACCCCCAGTGGGCAAGATACGCAGTATTTT

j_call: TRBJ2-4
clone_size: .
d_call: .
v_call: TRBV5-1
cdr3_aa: CASSLVTAADIQYF
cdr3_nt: TGCGCCAGCAGCTTGGTGACGGCAGCGGACATTCAGTACTTC

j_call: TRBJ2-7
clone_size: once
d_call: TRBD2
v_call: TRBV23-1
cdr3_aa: CASSQPGASGAHPSEYF
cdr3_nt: TGCGCCAGCAGTCAACCGGGCGCTAGCGGGGCTCACCCCTCGGAGTACTTC

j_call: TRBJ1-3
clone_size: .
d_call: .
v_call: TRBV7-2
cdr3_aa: CASSSSAGNTIYF
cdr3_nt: TGTGCCAGCAGCAGCAGCGCTGGAAACACCATATATTTT